This TCR beta chain was captured in a study of T cell changes during pregnancy in multiple sclerosis. The table came from immunoSEQ multiplex PCR; TCRdb's copy has only in-frame clones and leaves some out. The sample includes approximately 92,000 clones, 80% to 95% of them seen just once. Looked up from germline, CDR1 is SQVTM and CDR2 is ANQGSEA. CDR3 size: 13 residues. After removal of 7 bases from V and 2 bases from J, the junction contained 6 bases not matched to a gene. This material consisted of peripheral blood, taken in the first trimester of pregnancy. The chain has TRBV29-1 and TRBJ1-1, with 8 bases aligning to TRBD1. This sequence was found in a female donor with multiple sclerosis, enrolled in a pregnancy study. The CDR3 spells CSAGDRGNTEAFF. The CDR3 DNA follows: TGCAGCGCCGGCGACAGGGGAAACACTGAAGCTTTCTTT.